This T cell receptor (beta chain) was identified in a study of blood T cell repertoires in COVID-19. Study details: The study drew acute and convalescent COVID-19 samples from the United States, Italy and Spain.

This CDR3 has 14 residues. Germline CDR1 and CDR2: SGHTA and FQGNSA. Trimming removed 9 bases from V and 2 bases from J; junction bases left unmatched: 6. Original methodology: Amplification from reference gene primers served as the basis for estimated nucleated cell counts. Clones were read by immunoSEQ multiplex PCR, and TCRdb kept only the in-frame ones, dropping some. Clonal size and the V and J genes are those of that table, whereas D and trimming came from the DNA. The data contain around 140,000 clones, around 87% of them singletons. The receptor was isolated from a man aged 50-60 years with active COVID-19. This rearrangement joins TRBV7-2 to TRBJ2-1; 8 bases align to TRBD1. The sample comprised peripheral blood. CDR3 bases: TGTGCCAGTACCCGGGACAGGACCTACAATGAGCAGTTCTTC. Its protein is CASTRDRTYNEQFF.